What follows are 17 T cell receptor beta chains derived from one specimen sequenced in a study of shared clonotypes between healthy human individuals (dated by TCRdb to about 2020). CD8 naive samples were CD45RO-negative cells positively selected for CCR7, giving a CD45RA+CCR7+ population that excluded TemRA cells. Library prep was done by the immunoSEQ multiplex PCR assay. TCRdb carries this immuneACCESS record with in-frame sequences only. Its versions omit some clonotypes, under half of them owing to an unresolved V gene in the studies checked, with the rest unexplained. The sample contains about 2 million clones, about 95% of them found a single time. The ten largest clones represent more than 0.95% of the sample. Sequencing was done on a sample of naive CD8+ T cells sorted from blood. The cell subset or site label for this specimen denotes: CD45RA+CCR7+. The origin of the receptors is a man between 18 and 29 years old in good health.

This chain links TRBV10-2 with TRBJ2-1, with D maybe TRBD1 (5 bases). This CDR3 has 14 amino acids. The germline gives CDR1 WSHSY, CDR2 SAAADI. Trimming left V 5 bases short and J 3 bases short, with 11 bases between. CDR3: CASSPSRVYNEQFF. DNA of the CDR3: TGCGCCAGCAGTCCCAGCAGGGTCTACAATGAGCAGTTCTTC.

This clone was seen a single time. The chain combines TRBV7-9 with TRBJ2-2, with D possibly being TRBD2 (6 bases). This CDR3 region has 15 residues. The germline V gene encodes CDR1 SEHNR and CDR2 FQNEAQ (reference sequence). V shed 1 base and J shed 7 bases, with 13 bases lying between them. CDR3 sequence (DNA): TGTGCCAGCAGCTTAGTTGGCGAGGGAGGCGGGGAGCTGTTTTTT. Protein: CASSLVGEGGGELFF. The whole variable domain, remainder taken from reference TRBV7-9 and TRBJ2-2, is DTGVSQNPRHKITKRGQNVTFRCDPISEHNRLYWYRQTLGQGPEFLTYFQNEAQLEKSRLLSDRFSAERPKGSFSTLEIQRTEQGDSAMYLCASSLVGEGGGELFFGEGSRLTVL.

Of note for this clone: Other DNA sequences in this specimen translate into the identical CDR3. The gene calls are TRBV6-5 and TRBJ2-7; D possibly corresponds to TRBD2 (7 bases). The germline V and J ends were trimmed by 0 bases and 0 bases, with 9 bases remaining between them. The CDR3 sequence is 15 residues long. Germline V gives CDR1 MNHEY, CDR2 SVGAGI. The CDR3 sequence: CASSYSAGASYEQYF. The CDR3 nucleotides are TGTGCCAGCAGTTACTCCGCGGGGGCCTCCTACGAGCAGTACTTC.

This sequence joins TRBV30 and TRBJ1-1, with TRBD1 identical over 9 bases. Germline V gene data show CDR1 as GTSNPN and CDR2 as SVGIG (reference sequence). The CDR3 totals 16 residues. The V segment lost 3 bases and the J segment 5 bases; nucleotides outside the gene matches: 13. CDR3: CAWRPRKGTGRTEAFF. The CDR3 DNA is TGTGCCTGGAGACCCCGTAAAGGGACAGGGAGGACTGAAGCTTTCTTT.

The V gene is TRBV7-3, the J gene TRBJ2-3; weak D call: TRBD2 (5 bases). Deletions cut 0 bases from V and 2 bases from J, with 9 bases between. The CDR3 is 15 amino acids. CDR1 and CDR2 (germline): SGHTA, FQGTGA. CDR3 nucleotide sequence: TGTGCCAGCAGCTTAACTAGCGACCTCACAGATACGCAGTATTTT. This gives the protein CASSLTSDLTDTQYF. The full variable domain, rest sourced from reference TRBV7-3 and TRBJ2-3, is GAGVSQTPSNKVTEKGKYVELRCDPISGHTALYWYRQSLGQGPEFLIYFQGTGAADDSGLPNDRFFAVRPEGSVSTLKIQRTERGDSAVYLCASSLTSDLTDTQYFGPGTRLTVL.

This rearrangement joins TRBV13 to TRBJ2-3; possibly TRBD1 for D (6 bases). Germline CDR1 and CDR2: PRHDT and FYEKMQ (reference sequence). The CDR3 has 15 amino acids. Trimming pared 0 bases from V and 2 bases from J, leaving 9 bases between. This chain's CDR3 is CASSLGGGHTDTQYF. Here the CDR3 DNA reads TGTGCCAGCAGCTTAGGTGGGGGCCACACAGATACGCAGTATTTT. Using reference TRBV13 and TRBJ2-3 for the parts outside the CDR3, the full variable domain is AAGVIQSPRHLIKEKRETATLKCYPIPRHDTVYWYQQGPGQDPQFLISFYEKMQSDKGSIPDRFSAQQFSDYHSELNMSSLELGDSALYFCASSLGGGHTDTQYFGPGTRLTVL.

The V call is TRBV6-6, the J call TRBJ1-2; D might be TRBD1 (5 bases). Trimming removed 8 bases from V and 4 bases from J, with 17 bases in between. Germline CDR1 MNHNY, CDR2 SVGAGI (reference sequence). The CDR3 covers 14 residues. The CDR3 is CASGSVEGPYGYTF. The CDR3 nucleotides read TGTGCCAGCGGAAGTGTGGAGGGGCCCTATGGCTACACCTTC.

This clone has a single count. The CDR3 protein is CASSQDWQSNYGYTF. CDR3 sequence (DNA): TGCGCCAGCAGCCAAGATTGGCAGTCGAACTATGGCTACACCTTC. The chain is built from TRBV4-1 and TRBJ1-2; D gene uncertain. Germline V CDR1 and CDR2: MGHRA, YSYEKL. Trimming shortened V by 0 bases and J by 2 bases, and 10 bases separated the two germline ends. The CDR3 spans 15 residues.

The chain is built from TRBV6-5 and TRBJ2-1; no clear D. From germline, CDR1 is MNHEY and CDR2 SVGAGI. V was pared by 0 bases and J by 5 bases, with 5 bases between. This CDR3 has 13 amino acids. The chain's CDR3 is CASSYSWDNEQFF. The CDR3 bases are TGTGCCAGCAGTTACTCTTGGGACAATGAGCAGTTCTTC.

This sequence joins TRBV15 and TRBJ1-1, with a tentative D call TRBD1 (5 bases). V shed 1 base and J shed 5 bases, with 11 bases lying between them. The germline gives CDR1 LNHNV, CDR2 YYDKDF (reference sequence). The CDR3 runs to 14 residues. The CDR3 nucleotides are TGTGCCACCAGCAGAGGGGGGGAAGGGACTGAAGCTTTCTTT. It specifies CATSRGGEGTEAFF.

Concerning this clone: The identical CDR3 is also encoded by other nucleotide sequences in the sample. V usage is TRBV4-1 and J usage is TRBJ2-3; the D is unclear. Germline CDR1 and CDR2: MGHRA and YSYEKL. The CDR3 consists of 12 residues. Trimming left V 8 bases short and J 3 bases short, with 9 bases between. The CDR3 region is CASSPRTDTQYF. The CDR3 DNA is TGCGCCAGCTCCCCCCGGACAGATACGCAGTATTTT.

The J gene is TRBJ1-4, the V gene TRBV28; D remains ambiguous. Germline assignment: CDR1 MDHEN and CDR2 SYDVKM. This CDR3 is 18 amino acids long. The V and J ends lost 6 bases and 3 bases respectively, with 23 bases between them. The CDR3 nucleotides are TGTGCCAGCAGCCCCATGGTGGGGTACTCGAACCCTAATGAAAAACTGTTTTTT. Its translation is CASSPMVGYSNPNEKLFF. The whole variable domain, filled in from reference TRBV28 and TRBJ1-4, reads DVKVTQSSRYLVKRTGEKVFLECVQDMDHENMFWYRQDPGLGLRLIYFSYDVKMKEKGDIPEGYSVSREKKERFSLILESASTNQTSMYLCASSPMVGYSNPNEKLFFGSGTQLSVL.

The gene calls are TRBV18 and TRBJ1-5, with D possibly being TRBD1 (6 bases). Trimming took off 6 bases at V and 0 bases at J, with 12 bases between the two ends. This CDR3 region has 15 residues. The germline CDR1 and CDR2 sequences are KGHSH and LQKENI. CDR3: CASSDSEYSNQPQHF. The CDR3 DNA is TGTGCCAGCTCGGACAGCGAGTATAGCAATCAGCCCCAGCATTTT.

The V call is TRBV15, the J call TRBJ2-5; perhaps TRBD2 as D (5 bases). The germline V gene has CDR1 LNHNV and CDR2 YYDKDF (reference sequence). Trimming took 5 bases from V and 1 from J, leaving 17 bases between them. CDR3 size: 16 residues. CDR3 bases: TGTGCCACCAGCCCCGTCGAGCGGCTGATCCAAGAGACCCAGTACTTC. Its protein product is CATSPVERLIQETQYF.

The V and J genes are TRBV28 and TRBJ2-5; D gene ambiguous. The germline V gene has CDR1 MDHEN and CDR2 SYDVKM. The CDR3 runs 15 residues. The germline V and J ends were trimmed by 3 bases and 0 bases, with 11 bases remaining between them. CDR3 coding DNA: TGTGCCAGCAGTTTTCCCAGCGCCTACCAAGAGACCCAGTACTTC. Translated: CASSFPSAYQETQYF.

This sequence joins TRBV12-5 and TRBJ2-2; D remains unclear. V was trimmed by 0 bases and J by 2 bases, leaving 10 bases between them. This CDR3 has 16 residues. Germline CDR1 and CDR2: LGHNT and FRNRAP. CDR3 sequence reads: CASGLVGLANTGELFF. The CDR3 bases are TGTGCTAGTGGTTTGGTAGGTCTTGCTAACACCGGGGAGCTGTTTTTT. Full variable domain (missing parts from reference TRBV12-5 and TRBJ2-2): DARVTQTPRHKVTEMGQEVTMRCQPILGHNTVFWYRQTMMQGLELLAYFRNRAPLDDSGMPKDRFSAEMPDATLATLKIQPSEPRDSAVYFCASGLVGLANTGELFFGEGSRLTVL.

The chain uses TRBV28 and TRBJ1-5; 10 bases fit TRBD1. The J segment lost 0 bases and the V segment lost 11 bases, leaving 10 bases of the junction unmatched. The germline V gene encodes CDR1 MDHEN and CDR2 SYDVKM. The CDR3 covers 16 residues. CDR3 residues: CACGPGTGASNQPQHF. The CDR3 DNA follows: TGTGCCTGCGGACCCGGGACAGGGGCTAGCAATCAGCCCCAGCATTTT.